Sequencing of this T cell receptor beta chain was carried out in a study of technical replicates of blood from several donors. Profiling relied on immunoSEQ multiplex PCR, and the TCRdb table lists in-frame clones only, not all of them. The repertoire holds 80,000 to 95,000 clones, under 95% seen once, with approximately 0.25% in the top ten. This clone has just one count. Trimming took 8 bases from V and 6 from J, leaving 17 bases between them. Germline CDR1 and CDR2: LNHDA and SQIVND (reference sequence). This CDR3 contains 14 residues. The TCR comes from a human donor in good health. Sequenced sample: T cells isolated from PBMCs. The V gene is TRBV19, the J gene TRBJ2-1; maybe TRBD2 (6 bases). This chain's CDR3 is CASSTSSRGNEQFF. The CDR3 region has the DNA TGTGCCAGTTCAACTAGCTCTCGGGGCAATGAGCAGTTCTTC.